This T cell receptor (beta chain) was found in a study of blood T cell repertoires in COVID-19. Whole-study context: COVID-19 samples from acute and convalescent phases originated in the United States, Italy and Spain. T cells, B-cell-depleted T cells, or PBMCs provided the cDNA or gDNA that served as material.

This clone was seen only a few times. The germline V and J ends were trimmed by 3 bases and 0 bases, with 5 bases remaining between them. This CDR3 comprises 13 residues. CDR1 LNHNV and CDR2 YYDKDF come from the germline V gene (reference sequence). Authors' analysis steps: It was from reference gene primer amplification that nucleated cell counts were estimated. The data were produced by immunoSEQ multiplex PCR, yet TCRdb's version contains in-frame clones alone and is incomplete. V and J calls plus clone size are reproduced from that table; the DNA served to infer D and trimming. The table lists about 100,000 clones, around 73% of them singletons.

The genes are TRBV15 and TRBJ1-2; no clear D. Sequencing was carried out using peripheral blood. The sequence was collected from a man between 60 and 70 years old with active or convalescent COVID-19. CDR3 residues: CATSSSANYGYTF. CDR3 nucleotides: TGTGCCACCAGCAGCTCGGCTAACTATGGCTACACCTTC.